The 29 T cell receptor beta chains below were found in one sample sequenced in a study of early T cells in non-severe SARS-CoV-2 infection. TCRdb re-called the 5' RACE reads through MiXCR, storing one row per CDR3 protein. This table has about 80,000 distinct CDR3 sequences, 16% appearing once. The material sequenced was whole blood. Source of these receptors: an adult who was a healthcare worker with PCR-confirmed SARS-CoV-2 infection or an uninfected control (not recorded which).

The rearrangement uses TRBV20-1 and TRBJ1-1; D not certain. CDR1 is DFQATT, CDR2 SNEGSKA, per germline (reference sequence). Trimming shortened V by 5 bases and J by 0 bases, and 13 bases separated the two germline ends. This CDR3 spans 14 amino acids. This CDR3 is CSAYTQQLNTEAFF. In DNA, the CDR3 is TGCAGTGCTTACACACAACAGCTGAACACTGAAGCTTTCTTT.

The chain employs TRBV2 and TRBJ2-7; 7 bases map to TRBD1. The CDR3 consists of 15 residues. The germline CDR1 and CDR2 sequences are SNHLY and FYNNEI. J lost 2 bases, V lost 3 bases, and 7 bases had no gene match. CDR3 amino acids: CASSETRDRAYEQYF. The CDR3 bases are TGTGCCAGCAGTGAGACCCGGGACAGAGCCTACGAGCAGTACTTC.

About this clonotype: The junction shows a germline mismatch at one end, possibly a read error. This rearrangement joins TRBV18 to TRBJ1-5, with D hard to call. There are 14 residues in the CDR3. In germline, CDR1 is KGHSH, CDR2 LQKENI. The CDR3 nucleotides read TGTGCCAGCTCACCAGGCAGTAGCAATCAGCCCCAGCTTTTT. It yields the protein CASSPGSSNQPQLF.

This clonotype was picked up many times. The genes are TRBV11-3 and TRBJ2-7; D gene unclear. The CDR3 contains 16 residues. CDR1 SGHNT and CDR2 YENEEA come from the germline V gene. The V gene lost 2 bases and the J gene lost 2 bases, with 16 bases spanning the gap. The DNA of the CDR3 is TGTGCCAGCAGCTTACGCGGAATGGAGCTCCCCTACGAGCAGTACTTC. Its protein product is CASSLRGMELPYEQYF.

The V gene is TRBV29-1, the J gene TRBJ2-2, with TRBD2 identical over 9 bases. The CDR3 spans 15 residues. Germline CDR1 reads SQVTM; CDR2 reads ANQGSEA. J was trimmed by 5 bases and V by 7 bases; bases with no gene match: 11. This CDR3 is CSAGARGRVTGELFF. The CDR3 coding sequence is TGCAGCGCCGGAGCTCGCGGGAGGGTTACCGGGGAGCTGTTTTTT.

The chain recombines TRBV2 with TRBJ2-5; the D gene is possibly TRBD2 (6 bases). Trimming left V 4 bases short and J 4 bases short, with 16 bases between. The length of the CDR3 is 15 residues. Germline V gene data show CDR1 as SNHLY and CDR2 as FYNNEI. CDR3 residues: CASSVNPLGGETQYF. In nucleotides, the CDR3 is TGTGCCAGCAGTGTAAACCCCCTGGGGGGAGAGACCCAGTACTTC.

This clonotype was seen a handful of times. The chain combines TRBV4-2 with TRBJ2-3; 12 bases match TRBD1. The germline V gene has CDR1 LGHNA and CDR2 YNFKEQ. The CDR3 covers 16 residues. With 0 bases clipped from V and 4 bases from J, the junction kept 2 bases outside the gene matches. As DNA, the CDR3 is TGTGCCAGCAGCCAAGAGGGACAGGGGGCGGCAGATACGCAGTATTTT. Protein product: CASSQEGQGAADTQYF.

There are a few counts of this clonotype. The rearrangement joins TRBV29-1 to TRBJ1-1; 7 positions match TRBD1. The length of the CDR3 is 13 residues. CDR1 is SQVTM and CDR2 is ANQGSEA in the germline V gene. Trimming removed 4 bases from V and 1 base from J; junction bases left unmatched: 3. CDR3 coding DNA: TGCAGCGTTGTGGCAGGGGGGAACACTGAAGCTTTCTTT. This codes for CSVVAGGNTEAFF.

This clonotype was seen a few times. V is TRBV24-1 and J is TRBJ1-3; no clear D. This CDR3 is 14 amino acids long. Between the trimmed V and J ends, which lost 3 bases and 2 bases, there was a span of 7 bases. From germline, CDR1 is KGHDR and CDR2 SFDVKD. In nucleotides, the CDR3 is TGTGCCACCAGTGATCCGGGCCCTGGAAACACCATATATTTT. Encoded protein: CATSDPGPGNTIYF.

V and J are TRBV20-1 and TRBJ1-1; D perhaps matches TRBD1 (5 bases). There are 15 residues in the CDR3. CDR1 DFQATT and CDR2 SNEGSKA come from the germline V gene (reference sequence). The germline V and J ends were trimmed by 0 bases and 1 base, with 12 bases remaining between them. The CDR3 nucleotides read TGCAGTGCTAGAGATCCGGGGCAGGGGAACACTGAAGCTTTCTTT. This encodes CSARDPGQGNTEAFF.

The sample holds a few counts of this clonotype. The rearrangement joins TRBV29-1 to TRBJ2-6, with D unclear. The CDR3 is made up of 13 amino acids. Germline CDR1 is SQVTM and CDR2 is ANQGSEA. V was pared by 3 bases and J by 0 bases, with 3 bases between. The CDR3, as DNA: TGCAGCGTTGACTCCTCTGGGGCCAACGTCCTGACTTTC. As protein: CSVDSSGANVLTF.

The rearrangement uses TRBV7-9 and TRBJ2-7, with 8 bases matching TRBD1. Germline CDR1 and CDR2: SEHNR and FQNEAQ (reference sequence). The CDR3 is made up of 15 amino acids. The V gene end was trimmed by 4 bases and the J gene end by 0 bases; junction bases not matched to a gene: 5. In nucleotides, the CDR3 is TGTGCCAGCAGCTCGGACAGGGAGAGCTCCTACGAGCAGTACTTC. The encoded protein is CASSSDRESSYEQYF. The entire variable domain, with the rest obtained from reference TRBV7-9 and TRBJ2-7, is as follows: DTGVSQNPRHKITKRGQNVTFRCDPISEHNRLYWYRQTLGQGPEFLTYFQNEAQLEKSRLLSDRFSAERPKGSFSTLEIQRTEQGDSAMYLCASSSDRESSYEQYFGPGTRLTVT.

This chain connects TRBV7-6 to TRBJ2-6; D is unresolved. V lost 5 bases, J lost 0 bases, and 8 bases lay in between. CDR3 size: 15 residues. Germline assignment: CDR1 SGHVS and CDR2 FNYEAQ. As DNA, the CDR3 is TGTGCCAGCAGCCCAATCCCCTCTGGGGCCAACGTCCTGACTTTC. This encodes CASSPIPSGANVLTF.

A word on this clonotype: Likely a read error: the CDR3 ends without its conserved phenylalanine or tryptophan. The chain is built from TRBV11-2 and TRBJ1-2; 10 nucleotides line up with TRBD1. The CDR3 totals 13 residues. V was clipped by 6 bases and J by 5 bases; unmatched bases: 3. In germline, CDR1 is SGHAT, CDR2 FQNNGV. The CDR3: CASRGQGLYGYTI. The CDR3 region has the DNA TGTGCCAGCAGGGGACAGGGGTTATATGGCTACACCATC.

In its sample, this clonotype was seen a few times. The chain combines TRBV2 with TRBJ2-3; 8 bases agree with TRBD1. The CDR3 length is 15 residues. Germline trimming cut 6 bases from V and 2 bases from J; bases unmatched to any gene: 7. Germline CDR1 and CDR2: SNHLY and FYNNEI. CDR3 coding DNA: TGTGCCAGCAGGGACCGGGACAGGAACACAGATACGCAGTATTTT. Its translation is CASRDRDRNTDTQYF.

This clonotype was observed a few times. This chain connects TRBV5-5 to TRBJ2-7; no firm D call. Germline values: CDR1 SGHKS, CDR2 YYEKEE (reference sequence). This CDR3 has 12 residues. V dropped 2 bases and J dropped 3 bases, with 6 bases sitting between them. The CDR3 bases are TGTGCCAGCAGCTTTGGGAACTACGAGCAGTACTTC. Its protein is CASSFGNYEQYF.

This clonotype was seen only a few times. V usage is TRBV5-1 and J usage is TRBJ2-7; 10 bases are a match to TRBD2. Germline V gene data show CDR1 as SGHRS and CDR2 as YFSETQ. The CDR3 runs to 15 residues. Germline trimming cut 5 bases from V and 0 bases from J; bases unmatched to any gene: 5. The DNA of the CDR3 is TGCGCCAGCAGTAGGGGACTAGCGAACTCCTACGAGCAGTACTTC. Protein sequence: CASSRGLANSYEQYF.

This chain connects TRBV11-3 to TRBJ2-1; 10 positions match TRBD2. V trimming: 1 base; J trimming: 9 bases; junction bases outside the gene matches: 6. The CDR3 covers 15 residues. Germline CDR1 SGHNT, CDR2 YENEEA. DNA for the CDR3: TGTGCCAGCAGCTTAGCGATAGCGGGAGGTGGTGAGCAGTTCTTC. Translated, it gives CASSLAIAGGGEQFF.

The rearrangement uses TRBV20-1 and TRBJ1-5; D not certain. Germline CDR1 reads DFQATT; CDR2 reads SNEGSKA (reference sequence). V lost 6 bases, J lost 5 bases, and 11 bases lay in between. CDR3 length equals 12 residues. This CDR3 is CSAMNWDQPQHF. CDR3 in DNA: TGCAGTGCGATGAATTGGGATCAGCCCCAGCATTTT.

This clonotype turned up a few times. The CDR3 bases are TGTGCCAGCAGCCCAGCAAGGCTAGCGGGAGGCATTGGGGGGCACGAGCAGTACTTC. Protein sequence: CASSPARLAGGIGGHEQYF. The J gene is TRBJ2-7, the V gene TRBV12-3 or TRBV12-4, with TRBD2 matching 11 bases. This CDR3 is built from 19 residues. V was pared by 6 bases and J by 5 bases, with 21 bases of the junction left unmatched.

The rearrangement links TRBV10-2 to TRBJ1-6; 8 nucleotides line up with TRBD1. Germline assignment: CDR1 WSHSY and CDR2 SAAADI. The CDR3 has 12 amino acids. J was trimmed by 16 bases and V by 11 bases; bases with no gene match: 13. CDR3 in amino acids: CASGTGHPQLHF. The CDR3 coding sequence is TGCGCCTCGGGGACAGGCCATCCACAACTCCACTTT.

CDR3 residues: CASSPQAEAEQYF. The DNA for the CDR3 is TGTGCCAGCTCACCACAAGCAGAGGCCGAGCAGTACTTC. V is TRBV18 and J is TRBJ2-7, with D uncertain. CDR3 length: 13 amino acids. Germline V gene data show CDR1 as KGHSH and CDR2 as LQKENI. The ends were cut back, 1 base at V and 6 bases at J, with 10 bases in the middle.

Notes on this clonotype: A junction end diverges from the germline sequence, so it may reflect a read error. The chain combines TRBV4-1 with TRBJ2-2, with a possible D match to TRBD1 (5 bases). CDR1 is MGHRA and CDR2 is YSYEKL in the germline V gene. The CDR3 length is 16 residues. This CDR3 reads CTSSRMDMGFPGELFF. The CDR3 nucleotides read TGCACCAGCAGCCGAATGGACATGGGATTTCCCGGGGAGCTGTTTTTT.

As for this clonotype: The junction differs from germline at one of its ends, possibly a read error. The CDR3 DNA reads as TGCACCAGCAGCTCTCCGGGACAGCAGCAGTTCTTC. Protein: CTSSSPGQQQFF. This sequence joins TRBV5-1 and TRBJ2-1; TRBD1 matches at 7 bases. The CDR3 sequence is 12 residues long. Germline V gives CDR1 SGHRS, CDR2 YFSETQ.

This chain connects TRBV20-1 to TRBJ2-3; 9 bases are a match to TRBD2. J lost 3 bases, V lost 6 bases, and 13 bases had no gene match. CDR1 is DFQATT, CDR2 SNEGSKA, per germline (reference sequence). CDR3 length equals 16 residues. CDR3: CSALAGGPFGTDTQYF. CDR3 sequence (DNA): TGCAGTGCCCTGGCGGGAGGGCCGTTTGGTACAGATACGCAGTATTTT.

The genes are TRBV15 and TRBJ2-7, with TRBD1 as a possible D gene (6 bases). This CDR3 contains 13 residues. CDR1 and CDR2 (germline): LNHNV, YYDKDF (reference sequence). The ends were cut back, 0 bases at V and 3 bases at J, with 6 bases in the middle. CDR3 nucleotides: TGTGCCACCAGCAGAGAAGGGGGCTACGAGCAGTACTTC. This encodes CATSREGGYEQYF.

The chain links TRBV5-1 to TRBJ1-1; weak D call: TRBD1 (5 bases). Germline V gene sequence: CDR1 SGHRS, CDR2 YFSETQ. This CDR3 contains 15 residues. Trimming shortened V by 0 bases and J by 4 bases, and 13 bases separated the two germline ends. CDR3 in amino acids: CASSLDWGTSTEAFF. The CDR3 DNA reads as TGCGCCAGCAGCTTGGATTGGGGGACTTCCACTGAAGCTTTCTTT.

The V and J genes are TRBV12-3 or TRBV12-4 and TRBJ2-3; D unclear. With 2 bases removed from V and 6 bases from J, the gap between germline ends came to 9 bases. The CDR3 has 13 amino acids. The CDR3 protein is CASSLPGGDTQYF. CDR3 sequence (DNA): TGTGCCAGCAGTTTACCAGGTGGGGATACGCAGTATTTT.

This clonotype appeared a few times. This chain connects TRBV28 to TRBJ2-4; the D gene could be TRBD1 or TRBD2 (5 bases each). The CDR3 is 14 residues long. Germline values: CDR1 MDHEN, CDR2 SYDVKM. Trimming removed 4 bases at V and 8 bases at J, with 15 bases between. CDR3 region: CASSWGPMKDIQYF. CDR3 DNA sequence: TGTGCCAGCAGTTGGGGACCCATGAAGGACATTCAGTACTTC.